The T cell receptor (beta chain) described here comes from a study of blood T cell repertoires in COVID-19. Sequencing used immunoSEQ multiplex PCR; TCRdb keeps in-frame clones, though not all of them. This table has 250,000 to 300,000 clones, 80% to 95% appearing once. Per the germline V gene, CDR1 is SGHRS and CDR2 is YFSETQ. This CDR3 region has 14 residues. Trimming left V 6 bases short and J 2 bases short, with 11 bases between. The clonotype comes from a woman aged 25 to 39 who had recovered from COVID-19. V usage is TRBV5-1 and J usage is TRBJ2-2; weak D call: TRBD1 (6 bases). Material for sequencing was PBMCs or T cells enriched from blood (not recorded which). CDR3 loop: CASKETGNTGELFF. CDR3 DNA: TGCGCCAGCAAGGAGACAGGAAACACCGGGGAGCTGTTTTTT.